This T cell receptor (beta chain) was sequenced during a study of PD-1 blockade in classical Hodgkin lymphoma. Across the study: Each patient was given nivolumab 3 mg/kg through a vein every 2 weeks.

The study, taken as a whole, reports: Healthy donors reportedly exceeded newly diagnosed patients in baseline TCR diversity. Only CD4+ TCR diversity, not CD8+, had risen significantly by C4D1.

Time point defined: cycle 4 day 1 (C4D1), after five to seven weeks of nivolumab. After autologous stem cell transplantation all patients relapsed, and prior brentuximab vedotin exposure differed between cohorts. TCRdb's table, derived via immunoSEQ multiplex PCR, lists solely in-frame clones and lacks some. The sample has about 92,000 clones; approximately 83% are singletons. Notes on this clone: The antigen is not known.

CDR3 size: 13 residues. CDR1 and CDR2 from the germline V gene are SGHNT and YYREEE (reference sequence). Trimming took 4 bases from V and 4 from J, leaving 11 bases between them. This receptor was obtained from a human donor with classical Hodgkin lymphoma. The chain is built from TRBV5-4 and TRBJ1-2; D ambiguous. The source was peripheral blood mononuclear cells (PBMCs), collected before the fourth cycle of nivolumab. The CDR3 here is CASSPDGSYGYTF. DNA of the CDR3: TGTGCCAGCAGCCCAGACGGATCCTATGGCTACACCTTC.